Sequencing of this TCR beta chain was carried out in a study of post-analysis software for immune sequencing data. About the study: Courses of disease covered relapsing-remitting, secondary progressive and progressive-relapsing multiple sclerosis.

Unique-molecular-identifier-tagged TCR beta cDNA libraries were used. A population of 1 to 10 million T cells gave rise to approximately 500,000 cDNA molecules. A single record per CDR3 protein comes from TCRdb applying MiXCR to the PCR reads. The top ten hold 10% to 15% of the sample, which has a few hundred thousand distinct CDR3 sequences, less than 40% seen once. This clonotype has only a few counts. The antigen remains unidentified. Study results and limitations: When patients were compared with controls, four to six TRBV segments were more frequent, TRBV5-6, TRBV5-1 and TRBV20-1 among them. Those with multiple sclerosis, the patient group, showed significantly lower normalized Chao1 diversity than controls.

V was trimmed by 7 bases and J by 2 bases, leaving 6 bases between them. Germline V gene lookup returns CDR1 MRHNA and CDR2 SNTAGT. The CDR3 has 12 amino acids. Sequencing was carried out using blood. The receptor was derived from a girl aged 5-17 years with multiple sclerosis. This rearrangement joins TRBV6-4 to TRBJ1-5; D remains ambiguous. The CDR3 sequence is CASTEGNQPQHF. CDR3 DNA sequence: TGTGCCAGCACGGAGGGCAATCAGCCCCAGCATTTT.